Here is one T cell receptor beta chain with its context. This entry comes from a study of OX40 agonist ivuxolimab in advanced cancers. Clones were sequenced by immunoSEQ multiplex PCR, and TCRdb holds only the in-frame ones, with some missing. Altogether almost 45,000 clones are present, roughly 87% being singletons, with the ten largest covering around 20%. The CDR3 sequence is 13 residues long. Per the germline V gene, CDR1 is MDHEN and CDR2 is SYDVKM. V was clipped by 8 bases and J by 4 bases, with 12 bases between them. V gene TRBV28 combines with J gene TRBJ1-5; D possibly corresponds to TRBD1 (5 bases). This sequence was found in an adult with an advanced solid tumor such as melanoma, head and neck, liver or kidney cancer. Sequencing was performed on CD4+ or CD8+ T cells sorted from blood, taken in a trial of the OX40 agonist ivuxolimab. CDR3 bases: TGTGCCAGCGGAAGCCAGGGAAATCAGCCCCAGCATTTT. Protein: CASGSQGNQPQHF.